This T cell receptor beta chain is from a study of cytomegalovirus exposure and HLA in healthy donors. The CDR3 is made up of 12 amino acids. CDR1 MDHEN and CDR2 SYDVKM come from the germline V gene. Trimming pared 6 bases from V and 7 bases from J, leaving 10 bases between. The primer mix had 60 Vbeta and 13 Jbeta primers. Here immunoSEQ multiplex PCR was the method, and the copy in TCRdb shows in-frame clones only, minus some. The top ten clones hold 3% to 3.5% of a sample with roughly 93,000 clones, about 70% of them seen once. At the time of sampling, donors were nominally healthy, though unrecorded immune exposures were likely.

The material sequenced was PBMCs. The chain links TRBV28 to TRBJ2-1; D may be TRBD2 (5 bases). This receptor was identified in a man aged 40-50 years in good health and CMV-seronegative. CDR3 nucleotides: TGTGCCAGCAGCCATCCGGGGAATGAGCAGTTCTTC. It codes for CASSHPGNEQFF.